This passage covers 21 T cell receptor beta chains from one sample sequenced in a study of T cell responses to AZD1222 COVID-19 vaccine. Repertoires were generated with immunoSEQ multiplex PCR, while TCRdb's copy carries only in-frame clones and drops some. This sample has approximately 160,000 clones, with approximately 90% found just once. The sample in question was peripheral blood, obtained on day 0 of AZD1222 vaccination. These receptors all stem from an adult in good health.

This chain uses TRBV9 with TRBJ1-1; D gene uncertain. Germline values: CDR1 SGDLS, CDR2 YYNGEE. V lost 0 bases to trimming and J lost 3 bases, with 15 bases between them. The CDR3 extends over 16 amino acids. Here the CDR3 reads CASSVARVASDTEAFF. The CDR3 DNA is TGTGCCAGCAGCGTAGCCAGAGTGGCCTCCGACACTGAAGCTTTCTTT.

The V and J genes are TRBV10-2 and TRBJ2-5; D may correspond to TRBD1 or TRBD2 (6 bases each). The germline V gene has CDR1 WSHSY and CDR2 SAAADI. V gave up 10 bases and J gave up 5 bases, with 17 bases separating them. There are 13 residues in the CDR3. The CDR3 DNA reads TGCGCCACAGACAGAGGGGGGATGGAGACCCAGTACTTC. Residues: CATDRGGMETQYF.

This sequence joins TRBV7-6 and TRBJ1-3; 10 bases are a match to TRBD1. This CDR3 region has 16 residues. The junction had 8 bases not matched to a gene; V was cut back by 5 bases and J by 4 bases. Germline V gene sequence: CDR1 SGHVS, CDR2 FNYEAQ. CDR3 amino acids: CASSLRDRGSGNTIYF. CDR3 nucleotide sequence: TGTGCCAGCAGCCTCCGGGACAGGGGTTCCGGAAACACCATATATTTT. The variable domain in full, completed from reference TRBV7-6 and TRBJ1-3, reads GAGVSQSPRYKVTKRGQDVALRCDPISGHVSLYWYRQALGQGPEFLTYFNYEAQQDKSGLPNDRFSAERPEGSISTLTIQRTEQRDSAMYRCASSLRDRGSGNTIYFGEGSWLTVV.

The J gene is TRBJ2-7, the V gene TRBV7-9, with TRBD2 identical over 12 bases. Germline trimming cut 5 bases from V and 3 bases from J; bases unmatched to any gene: 11. CDR3 length equals 17 residues. Germline V gene sequence: CDR1 SEHNR, CDR2 FQNEAQ (reference sequence). CDR3 coding DNA: TGTGCCAGCAGCCGGACTAGCGGGGCCGCACTGATCTACGAGCAGTACTTC. This sequence encodes CASSRTSGAALIYEQYF.

The rearrangement uses TRBV3-1 (or the pseudogene TRBV3-2) and TRBJ2-7; maybe TRBD2 (6 bases). This CDR3 is 14 amino acids long. Trimming cost V 9 bases and J 1 base, with 16 bases left between them. Germline V gives CDR1 LGHDT, CDR2 YNNKEL (reference sequence). The CDR3 loop is CASSPGRGSYEQYF. DNA of the CDR3: TGTGCCAGTTCCCCGGGTCGGGGGTCCTACGAGCAGTACTTC.

The chain recombines TRBV6-2 or TRBV6-3 with TRBJ2-7, with D perhaps given as TRBD1 or TRBD2 (5 bases each). CDR1 and CDR2 from the germline V gene are MNHEY and SVGEGT. V lost 6 bases and J lost 3, with 15 bases in between. This CDR3 region has 14 residues. Written as DNA, the CDR3 is TGTGCCAGCAGCTGGGACGGCGATTTCTACGAGCAGTACTTC. Its protein product is CASSWDGDFYEQYF.

The chain couples TRBV10-3 to TRBJ2-5, with no clear D. Trimming removed 0 bases at V and 2 bases at J, with 7 bases between. Germline CDR1 ENHRY, CDR2 SYGVKD. The CDR3 has 14 amino acids. Here the CDR3 DNA reads TGTGCCATCAGTGAGTCGGGAAAGCAAGAGACCCAGTACTTC. It translates to CAISESGKQETQYF.

This clone was observed once. The chain carries TRBV5-5 and TRBJ2-2; 7 bases are a match to TRBD1. Germline lookup yields CDR1 SGHKS and CDR2 YYEKEE (reference sequence). V was pared by 3 bases and J by 7 bases, with 3 bases of the junction left unmatched. The CDR3 has 13 amino acids. Here the CDR3 reads CASSWDSNGELFF. Written as DNA, the CDR3 is TGTGCCAGCAGCTGGGACAGTAACGGGGAGCTGTTTTTT.

The chain has TRBV5-4 and TRBJ2-3, with D perhaps TRBD1 (6 bases). Germline lookup yields CDR1 SGHNT and CDR2 YYREEE (reference sequence). With 5 bases removed from V and 2 bases from J, the gap between germline ends came to 12 bases. The CDR3 is made up of 14 amino acids. CDR3 loop: CASRSGTNTDTQYF. For the CDR3, the DNA is TGTGCCAGCAGATCCGGGACAAACACAGATACGCAGTATTTT.

The chain employs TRBV5-4 and TRBJ2-5; TRBD2 might be the D (5 bases). Trimming pared 3 bases from V and 7 bases from J, leaving 19 bases between. The CDR3 loop spans 15 amino acids. Germline V CDR1 and CDR2: SGHNT, YYREEE (reference sequence). In nucleotides, the CDR3 is TGTGCCAGCAGCTCAACAAACCACCCGGGGTGGACCCAGTACTTC. Translation: CASSSTNHPGWTQYF.

This chain links TRBV30 with TRBJ2-6, with unresolved D. The CDR3 is made up of 14 amino acids. Per germline, CDR1 GTSNPN and CDR2 SVGIG (reference sequence). Trimming stripped 2 bases from V and 4 bases from J, with 9 bases between. The CDR3 is CAWSSGAGANVLTF. The CDR3 DNA reads as TGTGCCTGGAGTTCAGGTGCAGGGGCCAACGTCCTGACTTTC.

Points on this clone: The same CDR3 can be traced to other DNA sequences in this sample. V is TRBV11-2 and J is TRBJ2-3; 7 bases map to TRBD2. The V gene's germline CDR1 is SGHAT and CDR2 FQNNGV. J was trimmed by 6 bases and V by 5 bases; bases with no gene match: 2. The length of the CDR3 is 12 residues. Written as DNA, the CDR3 is TGTGCCAGCAGCCTCGGGGGGGATACGCAGTATTTT. Protein product: CASSLGGDTQYF.

The V gene is TRBV19, the J gene TRBJ1-1; possibly TRBD1 for D (6 bases). Trimming cost V 5 bases and J 2 bases, with 15 bases left between them. The germline V gene has CDR1 LNHDA and CDR2 SQIVND (reference sequence). The CDR3 has 15 residues. CDR3 protein: CASSRGGVSNTEAFF. The CDR3 coding sequence is TGTGCCAGTAGTCGGGGGGGCGTCTCCAACACTGAAGCTTTCTTT.

In nucleotides, the CDR3 is TGTGCCAGCAGTTTAGGGGATCAGCCCCAGCATTTT. It is translated as CASSLGDQPQHF. This chain connects TRBV12-3 or TRBV12-4 to TRBJ1-5; D uncertain. This CDR3 has 12 residues. V was pared by 1 base and J by 5 bases, with 3 bases between.

This clone has a count of ten or more. The CDR3 region has the DNA TGTGCCAGCAGCCATCGGGGTACCCATGAAAAACTGTTTTTT. Translation gives CASSHRGTHEKLFF. The gene calls are TRBV3-1 (or the pseudogene TRBV3-2) and TRBJ1-4; D gene uncertain. The CDR3 spans 14 residues. Germline V CDR1 and CDR2: LGHDT, YNNKEL (reference sequence). Between the trimmed V and J ends, which lost 3 bases and 6 bases, there was a span of 11 bases.

This chain connects TRBV11-3 to TRBJ2-1, with 7 bases aligning to TRBD2. Germline CDR1 and CDR2: SGHNT and YENEEA. The CDR3 sequence is 14 residues long. Germline trimming cut 1 base from V and 7 bases from J; bases unmatched to any gene: 4. The CDR3 bases are TGTGCCAGCAGCTTAGGCCGGGGAGGGAATGAGCAGTTCTTC. It translates to CASSLGRGGNEQFF. The full variable domain, with the rest looked up from reference TRBV11-3 and TRBJ2-1, is EAGVVQSPRYKIIEKKQPVAFWCNPISGHNTLYWYLQNLGQGPELLIRYENEEAVDDSQLPKDRFSAERLKGVDSTLKIQPAELGDSAVYLCASSLGRGGNEQFFGPGTRLTVL.

The CDR3, as DNA: TGTGCCAGCAGCTTAGAATCCTACGAGCAGTACTTC. Protein: CASSLESYEQYF. The chain is built from TRBV7-2 and TRBJ2-7; D is ambiguous. CDR3 size: 12 residues. V was trimmed by 1 base and J by 1 base, leaving 2 bases between them. The germline gives CDR1 SGHTA, CDR2 FQGNSA.

The genes are TRBV6-5 and TRBJ1-2; weak D call: TRBD1 (5 bases). From germline, CDR1 is MNHEY and CDR2 SVGAGI. This CDR3 is 13 amino acids long. The V gene lost 7 bases and the J gene lost 4 bases, with 13 bases spanning the gap. CDR3 loop: CASTAGMGYGYTF. The CDR3 bases are TGTGCCAGCACGGCAGGGATGGGCTATGGCTACACCTTC.

This sequence joins TRBV7-2 and TRBJ1-6, with 7 bases aligning to TRBD1. After removal of 1 base from V and 9 bases from J, the junction contained 6 bases not matched to a gene. CDR3 size: 15 residues. Germline CDR1 reads SGHTA; CDR2 reads FQGNSA. The CDR3 nucleotides read TGTGCCAGCAGCTTAGGACAGGGCTCGGCTTCACCCCTCCACTTT. Its translation is CASSLGQGSASPLHF. The whole variable domain, filled in from reference TRBV7-2 and TRBJ1-6, reads GAGVSQSPSNKVTEKGKDVELRCDPISGHTALYWYRQSLGQGLEFLIYFQGNSAPDKSGLPSDRFSAERTGGSVSTLTIQRTQQEDSAVYLCASSLGQGSASPLHFGNGTRLTVT.

This sequence joins TRBV5-4 and TRBJ2-3; D unresolved. Germline values: CDR1 SGHNT, CDR2 YYREEE (reference sequence). Trimming left V 0 bases short and J 3 bases short, with 2 bases between. The CDR3 has 12 amino acids. CDR3 sequence: CASSLATDTQYF. The CDR3 DNA is TGTGCCAGCAGCTTGGCTACAGATACGCAGTATTTT.

This clone occurred once. For the CDR3, the DNA is TGCGCCAGCAGCCAAGATCGCACAGGAATCTATGGCTACACCTTC. Residues: CASSQDRTGIYGYTF. V is TRBV4-1 and J is TRBJ1-2, with D perhaps TRBD1 (5 bases). Germline V gene lookup returns CDR1 MGHRA and CDR2 YSYEKL. The CDR3 length is 15 residues. V was clipped by 0 bases and J by 4 bases, with 12 bases between them.